Many counts were recorded for the clone carrying this TCR beta chain. Its antigen is currently unknown. Amplification of TCR alpha and beta CDR3 regions from RNA used iRepertoire nested multiplex PCR. In TCRdb, the multiplex PCR reads were re-called with MiXCR into one record per CDR3 protein. The sample yields 100,000 to 150,000 distinct CDR3 sequences, around 23% seen once. This sample is part of a study of glioma-infiltrating T cells. Study-wide results and caveats: Non-neoplastic patients had below-expected tissue-blood divergence, while all gliomas exceeded expectation.

Trimming left V 1 base short and J 1 base short, with 10 bases between. In germline, CDR1 is MNHNS, CDR2 SASEGT. This CDR3 has 15 amino acids. The TCR was taken from a human donor with low-grade glioma or glioblastoma, undergoing nonglioma brain surgery, or in good health (not recorded which). Sequencing input: glioma tissue, nonneoplastic brain tissue, or PBMCs (not recorded which). The chain couples TRBV6-1 to TRBJ1-2; D unclear. CDR3 in amino acids: CASSEGLGDNYGYTF. For the CDR3, the DNA is TGTGCCAGCAGTGAAGGACTTGGGGATAACTATGGCTACACCTTC.